This TCR beta chain is drawn from a study of regulatory T cells in long-lasting Graves disease. Construction of the TCR beta libraries employed iRepertoire HTBI primers in conjunction with Arm-PCR of CDR3 regions. TCRdb analysed the multiplex PCR reads with MiXCR anew, one entry per CDR3 protein. Found here are around 450,000 distinct CDR3 sequences, about a sixth of them singletons; the top ten hold 9.5% to 15%. This clonotype was seen repeatedly, ten times or more. The germline V and J ends were trimmed by 6 bases and 2 bases, with 11 bases remaining between them. The CDR3 runs to 15 residues. Germline CDR1 is MDHEN and CDR2 is SYDVKM. Time point indicated: newly diagnosed GD, antithyroid drugs for less than 3 months. RNA extracted from PBMCs served as the sequencing template. These same data were also listed under a study on T cells in Graves' hyperthyroidism and ophthalmopathy. That paper notes: In the first-round RT-PCR of the TCR CDR3, the HTBI primer set was used.

The source is a man in his forties with Graves disease. The rearrangement links TRBV28 to TRBJ2-6, with D perhaps matching TRBD2 (5 bases). The sequenced sample was peripheral blood mononuclear cells (PBMCs), obtained at new diagnosis, from a patient treated with antithyroid drugs. The CDR3 DNA reads TGTGCCAGCAGCTTAGTGGGAGCTGGGGCCAACGTCCTGACTTTC. Translated: CASSLVGAGANVLTF.